A single sample is the source of the 20 T cell receptor beta chains below, sequenced in a study of long-term antiretroviral therapy in people with HIV. At the survey level, the v3.0 immunoSEQ assay was run. Profiling relied on immunoSEQ multiplex PCR, and the TCRdb table lists in-frame clones only, not all of them. The table has about 20,000 clones, over 70% seen once. The sequenced sample was unsorted PBMCs, obtained 2.9 years after starting antiretroviral therapy. The receptors stem from a woman aged 25-40 years with HIV.

The V and J genes are TRBV5-6 and TRBJ2-1; 10 bases match TRBD2. Germline lookup yields CDR1 SGHDT and CDR2 YYEEEE. J was trimmed by 0 bases and V by 0 bases; bases with no gene match: 3. The CDR3 is made up of 17 amino acids. CDR3 sequence: CASSLAKRGGSYNEQFF. CDR3 bases: TGTGCCAGCAGCTTGGCGAAGCGGGGGGGCTCCTACAATGAGCAGTTCTTC.

The table lists this clone with a few counts. The chain carries TRBV19 and TRBJ1-2; no definite D call. CDR1 is LNHDA, CDR2 SQIVND, per germline (reference sequence). Trimming pared 3 bases from V and 0 bases from J, leaving 8 bases between. CDR3 length: 14 residues. In nucleotides, the CDR3 is TGTGCCAGTAGTATTGGCCCAGCTAACTATGGCTACACCTTC. This gives the protein CASSIGPANYGYTF.

V gene TRBV10-1 combines with J gene TRBJ1-1, with D maybe TRBD1 (6 bases). The germline V and J ends were trimmed by 5 bases and 7 bases, with 14 bases remaining between them. The CDR3 consists of 13 residues. Germline loops: CDR1 WNHNN, CDR2 SYGVQD (reference sequence). CDR3 residues: CASSYVTGSEAFF. Here the CDR3 DNA reads TGCGCCAGCAGTTATGTGACAGGCAGTGAAGCTTTCTTT.

The CDR3 DNA is TGTGCCAGTAGTATAGCGGCAGGGAGGATGTACTCTGGGGCCAACGTCCTGACTTTC. The encoded protein is CASSIAAGRMYSGANVLTF. The rearrangement links TRBV19 to TRBJ2-6, with D perhaps TRBD2 (6 bases). This CDR3 contains 19 residues. The germline gives CDR1 LNHDA, CDR2 SQIVND (reference sequence). Between the trimmed V and J ends, which lost 1 base and 0 bases, there was a span of 16 bases.

The gene calls are TRBV4-2 and TRBJ2-4; D could derive from TRBD1 or TRBD2 (5 bases each). Germline CDR1 LGHNA, CDR2 YNFKEQ. Deletions cut 3 bases from V and 4 bases from J, with 13 bases between. The CDR3 runs 15 residues. The CDR3 protein is CASSQEPGRKNIQYF. For the CDR3, the DNA is TGTGCCAGCAGCCAGGAGCCGGGACGGAAAAACATTCAGTACTTC.

The chain employs TRBV7-2 and TRBJ1-4, with TRBD1 matching 11 bases. Trimming cost V 4 bases and J 7 bases; bases outside gene matches: 5. Germline CDR1 SGHTA, CDR2 FQGNSA. The CDR3 totals 15 residues. CDR3 sequence reads: CASSSGTGGIEKLFF. The CDR3 DNA is TGTGCCAGCAGCTCCGGGACAGGGGGGATTGAAAAACTGTTTTTT.

V is TRBV9 and J is TRBJ1-4, with D possibly matching TRBD1 (6 bases). Germline V lookup: CDR1 SGDLS, CDR2 YYNGEE. The CDR3 is 17 amino acids. V gave up 0 bases and J gave up 12 bases, with 24 bases separating them. The DNA of the CDR3 is TGTGCCAGCAGCGTAGCTTCAGGGGCACTAAACCAAGGGCAACTGTTTTTT. Residues: CASSVASGALNQGQLFF.

The chain recombines TRBV30 with TRBJ1-2; maybe TRBD1 (5 bases). This CDR3 has 14 residues. The V gene's germline CDR1 is GTSNPN and CDR2 SVGIG (reference sequence). V lost 3 bases and J lost 3, with 14 bases in between. For the CDR3, the DNA is TGTGCCTGGAGCGAGCAGGGAATCTACTATGGCTACACCTTC. As protein: CAWSEQGIYYGYTF.

The V call is TRBV5-1, the J call TRBJ2-1, with D maybe TRBD1 (5 bases). CDR1 and CDR2 from the germline V gene are SGHRS and YFSETQ. V lost 0 bases to trimming and J lost 4 bases, with 11 bases between them. This CDR3 comprises 15 residues. CDR3 nucleotides: TGCGCCAGCAGCTTGGAATCAGGGCAGTACAATGAGCAGTTCTTC. This gives the protein CASSLESGQYNEQFF.

This chain uses TRBV5-6 with TRBJ2-1, with 7 positions matching TRBD2. The germline V gene has CDR1 SGHDT and CDR2 YYEEEE. This CDR3 has 15 residues. The J segment lost 4 bases and the V segment lost 6 bases, leaving 10 bases of the junction unmatched. Here the CDR3 DNA reads TGTGCCAGCATGATGGAGCGGGGCGATTACAATGAGCAGTTCTTC. It is translated as CASMMERGDYNEQFF.

This clone was counted once. CDR3 protein: CASSLSGSGANVLTF. The CDR3 DNA is TGTGCCAGCAGTTTATCAGGGTCTGGGGCCAACGTCCTGACTTTC. The chain combines TRBV27 with TRBJ2-6; D is undetermined. The germline CDR1 and CDR2 sequences are MNHEY and SMNVEV (reference sequence). The CDR3 is 15 residues long. The V end lost 0 bases, the J end lost 1 base, and 4 bases lay between the germline ends.

The V gene is TRBV6-5, the J gene TRBJ1-5; perhaps TRBD1 as D (5 bases). The CDR3 consists of 13 residues. Per germline, CDR1 MNHEY and CDR2 SVGAGI. The ends were cut back, 6 bases at V and 3 bases at J, with 9 bases in the middle. The chain's CDR3 is CASRQASNQPQHF. Here the CDR3 DNA reads TGTGCCAGCAGACAGGCTTCCAATCAGCCCCAGCATTTT.

J is TRBJ1-1 and V is TRBV4-1; TRBD1 might be the D (5 bases). The CDR3 has 14 residues. Germline lookup yields CDR1 MGHRA and CDR2 YSYEKL. Trimming removed 4 bases at V and 6 bases at J, with 15 bases between. The CDR3 coding sequence is TGCGCCAGCAGCCTTACTGGGGGTTACGCTGAAGCTTTCTTT. It is translated as CASSLTGGYAEAFF.

The rearrangement uses TRBV5-5 and TRBJ2-3, with 8 nucleotides matching TRBD1. The CDR3 is 16 amino acids. Looked up from germline, CDR1 is SGHKS and CDR2 is YYEKEE (reference sequence). The ends lost 0 bases at V and 4 bases at J; junction bases unmatched: 7. CDR3 sequence: CASSLGGQGASDTQYF. The DNA for the CDR3 is TGTGCCAGCAGCTTGGGCGGACAGGGAGCATCAGATACGCAGTATTTT.

This clone is categorized as medium-sized. This rearrangement joins TRBV7-2 to TRBJ2-7; no clear D. The V and J ends lost 4 bases and 7 bases respectively, with 14 bases between them. The CDR3 covers 13 residues. In germline, CDR1 is SGHTA, CDR2 FQGNSA. This CDR3 reads CASSSTNLGEQYF. The CDR3 DNA reads as TGTGCCAGCAGCTCCACAAACCTGGGGGAGCAGTACTTC. The entire variable domain, with the rest obtained from reference TRBV7-2 and TRBJ2-7, is as follows: GAGVSQSPSNKVTEKGKDVELRCDPISGHTALYWYRQSLGQGLEFLIYFQGNSAPDKSGLPSDRFSAERTGGSVSTLTIQRTQQEDSAVYLCASSSTNLGEQYFGPGTRLTVT.

This chain links TRBV7-2 with TRBJ2-3; the D gene is possibly TRBD2 (7 bases). CDR3 size: 15 residues. V was shortened by 4 bases and J by 2 bases, with 13 bases between the two germline ends. Germline V gives CDR1 SGHTA, CDR2 FQGNSA. The CDR3 is CASSSRGAFTDTQYF. The CDR3 DNA follows: TGTGCCAGCAGCTCTCGGGGGGCGTTCACAGATACGCAGTATTTT. Full variable domain (rest looked up from reference TRBV7-2 and TRBJ2-3): GAGVSQSPSNKVTEKGKDVELRCDPISGHTALYWYRQSLGQGLEFLIYFQGNSAPDKSGLPSDRFSAERTGGSVSTLTIQRTQQEDSAVYLCASSSRGAFTDTQYFGPGTRLTVL.

The chain couples TRBV5-6 to TRBJ2-1, with unresolved D. This CDR3 spans 11 amino acids. The germline CDR1 and CDR2 sequences are SGHDT and YYEEEE. Deletions cut 4 bases from V and 4 bases from J, with 3 bases between. The CDR3 DNA follows: TGTGCCAGCAGCCAATACAATGAGCAGTTCTTC. It specifies CASSQYNEQFF.

The chain combines TRBV12-5 with TRBJ1-6; 7 bases are shared with TRBD1. CDR1 and CDR2 from the germline V gene are LGHNT and FRNRAP. Germline trimming cut 5 bases from V and 6 bases from J; bases unmatched to any gene: 10. The CDR3 has 16 amino acids. DNA of the CDR3: TGTGCTAGTGGTCCCCAGGCAGGGGGAGGTAATTCACCCCTCCACTTT. Translation gives CASGPQAGGGNSPLHF.

CDR3: CAWSRLSKADTQYF. CDR3 sequence (DNA): TGTGCCTGGAGTCGACTCTCGAAGGCGGATACGCAGTATTTT. The chain is built from TRBV30 and TRBJ2-3; D ambiguous. The CDR3 runs 14 residues. Germline V gives CDR1 GTSNPN, CDR2 SVGIG (reference sequence). Between the trimmed V and J ends, which lost 2 bases and 6 bases, there was a span of 15 bases. The variable domain in full, with the rest retrieved from reference TRBV30 and TRBJ2-3, is SQTIHQWPATLVQPVGSPLSLECTVEGTSNPNLYWYRQAAGRGLQLLFYSVGIGQISSEVPQNLSASRPQDRQFILSSKKLLLSDSGFYLCAWSRLSKADTQYFGPGTRLTVL.

The chain couples TRBV6-5 to TRBJ1-5; D may be TRBD1 (5 bases). V lost 6 bases and J 0 bases, leaving 9 bases between the germline ends. This CDR3 is 14 amino acids long. CDR1 is MNHEY and CDR2 is SVGAGI in the germline V gene. DNA for the CDR3: TGTGCCAGCAGGTCCCAGGGTAGCAATCAGCCCCAGCATTTT. Translated: CASRSQGSNQPQHF.